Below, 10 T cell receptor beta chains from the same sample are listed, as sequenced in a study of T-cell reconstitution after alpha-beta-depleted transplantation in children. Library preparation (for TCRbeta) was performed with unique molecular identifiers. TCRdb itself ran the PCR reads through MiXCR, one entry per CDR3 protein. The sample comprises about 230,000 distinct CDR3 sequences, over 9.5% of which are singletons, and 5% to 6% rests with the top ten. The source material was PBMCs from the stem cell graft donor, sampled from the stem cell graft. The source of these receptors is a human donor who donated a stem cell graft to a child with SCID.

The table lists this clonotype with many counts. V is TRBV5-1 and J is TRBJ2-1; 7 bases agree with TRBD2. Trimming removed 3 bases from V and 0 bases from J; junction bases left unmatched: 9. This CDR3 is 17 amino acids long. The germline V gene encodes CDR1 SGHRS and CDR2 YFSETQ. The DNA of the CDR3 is TGCGCCAGCAGCTCGGGGGGTATGTTGAGCTCCTACAATGAGCAGTTCTTC. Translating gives CASSSGGMLSSYNEQFF.

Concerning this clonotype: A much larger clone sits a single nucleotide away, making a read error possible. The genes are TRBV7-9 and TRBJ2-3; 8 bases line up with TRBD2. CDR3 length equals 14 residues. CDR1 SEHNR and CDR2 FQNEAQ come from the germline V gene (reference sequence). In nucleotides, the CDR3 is TGTGCCAGCAGTTCTCGGACTAGCACAGATAGGCAGTATTTT. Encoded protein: CASSSRTSTDRQYF.

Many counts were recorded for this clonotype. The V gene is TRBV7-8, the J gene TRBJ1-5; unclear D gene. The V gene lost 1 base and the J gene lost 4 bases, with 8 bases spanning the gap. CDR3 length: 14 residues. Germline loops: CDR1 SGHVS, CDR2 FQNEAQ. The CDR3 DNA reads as TGTGCCAGCAGCTTAGGAGGCTGGAATCAGCCCCAGCATTTT. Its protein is CASSLGGWNQPQHF.

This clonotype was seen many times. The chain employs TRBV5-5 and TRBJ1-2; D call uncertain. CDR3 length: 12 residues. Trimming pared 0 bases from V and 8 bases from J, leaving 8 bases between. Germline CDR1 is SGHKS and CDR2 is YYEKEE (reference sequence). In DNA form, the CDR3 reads TGTGCCAGCAGCTTGGGCCTCTGGGGCTACACCTTC. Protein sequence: CASSLGLWGYTF.

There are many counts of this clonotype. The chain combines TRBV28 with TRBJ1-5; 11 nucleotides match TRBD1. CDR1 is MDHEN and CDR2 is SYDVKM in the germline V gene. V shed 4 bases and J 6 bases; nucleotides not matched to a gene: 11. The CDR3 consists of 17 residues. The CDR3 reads CASSSWTGGGRSQPQHF. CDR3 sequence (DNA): TGTGCCAGCAGTTCATGGACAGGGGGCGGGCGGAGTCAGCCCCAGCATTTT.

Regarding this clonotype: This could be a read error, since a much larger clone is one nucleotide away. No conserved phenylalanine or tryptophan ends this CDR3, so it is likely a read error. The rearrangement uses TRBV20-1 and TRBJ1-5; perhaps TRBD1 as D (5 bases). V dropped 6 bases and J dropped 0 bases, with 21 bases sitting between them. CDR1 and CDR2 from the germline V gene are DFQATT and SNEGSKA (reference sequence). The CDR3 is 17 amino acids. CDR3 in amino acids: CSATRDPSTYSNQPQHS. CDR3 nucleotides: TGCAGTGCGACCCGGGACCCTTCCACTTATAGCAATCAGCCCCAGCATTCT.

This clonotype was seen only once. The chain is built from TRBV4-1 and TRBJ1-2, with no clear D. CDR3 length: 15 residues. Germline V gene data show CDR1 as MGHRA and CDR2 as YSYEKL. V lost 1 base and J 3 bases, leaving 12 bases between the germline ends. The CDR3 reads CASSQAMVRDYGYTF. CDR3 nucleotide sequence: TGCGCCAGCAGCCAAGCAATGGTCCGAGACTATGGCTACACCTTC.

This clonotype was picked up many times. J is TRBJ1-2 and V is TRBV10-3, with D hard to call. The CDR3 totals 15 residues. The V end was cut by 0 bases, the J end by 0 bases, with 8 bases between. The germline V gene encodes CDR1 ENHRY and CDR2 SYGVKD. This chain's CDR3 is CAISESPTPNYGYTF. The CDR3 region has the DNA TGTGCCATCAGTGAGTCCCCAACACCTAACTATGGCTACACCTTC.

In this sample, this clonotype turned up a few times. The CDR3 DNA follows: TGTGCCAGCAGCCCCCGAGGGACATCCTCTGGAAACACCATATATTTT. Protein product: CASSPRGTSSGNTIYF. The J gene is TRBJ1-3, the V gene TRBV7-6; D might be TRBD1 (6 bases). Trimming shortened V by 5 bases and J by 0 bases, and 14 bases separated the two germline ends. The length of the CDR3 is 16 residues. Germline V gives CDR1 SGHVS, CDR2 FNYEAQ.

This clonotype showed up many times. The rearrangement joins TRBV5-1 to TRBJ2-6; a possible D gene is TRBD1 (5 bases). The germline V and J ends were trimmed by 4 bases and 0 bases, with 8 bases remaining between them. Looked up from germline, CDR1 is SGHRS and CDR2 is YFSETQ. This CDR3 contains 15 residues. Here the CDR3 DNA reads TGCGCCAGCAGCGCCACAGGCTCTGGGGCCAACGTCCTGACTTTC. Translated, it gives CASSATGSGANVLTF.